One sample yielded the 14 T cell receptor beta chains listed below, sequenced in a study of spatial heterogeneity in lung cancer. Study-wide findings and caveats: Tracking of tumor mutation counts was seen in expanded intratumoral alpha and beta TCR counts.

No antigen is known for these receptors. Using its own MiXCR run on the 5' RACE reads, TCRdb lists one record per CDR3 protein. The sample holds approximately 15,000 distinct CDR3 sequences, more than 5% seen once. Time point reported: sample taken at primary tumor resection. The starting material was lung tumor tissue, obtained at surgery. Receptors were obtained from a male donor with early-stage non-small cell lung cancer.

This clonotype has at least ten counts. This beta chain represents an off-target read in a library built for alpha chains; its size is of limited meaning. The rearrangement links TRBV4-1 to TRBJ1-1; D is ambiguous. This CDR3 is 13 amino acids long. Per the germline V gene, CDR1 is MGHRA and CDR2 is YSYEKL. V dropped 3 bases and J dropped 6 bases, with 11 bases sitting between them. The CDR3 loop reads CASSHKNAPEAFF. In nucleotides, the CDR3 is TGCGCCAGCAGCCACAAAAATGCCCCTGAAGCTTTCTTT.

This clonotype is labeled medium-sized. This beta chain turned up in a library designed for alpha chains; as an off-target read, its abundance says little. V and J are TRBV28 and TRBJ1-5, with 8 nucleotides matching TRBD1. Germline CDR1 reads MDHEN; CDR2 reads SYDVKM. V was pared by 7 bases and J by 7 bases, with 9 bases of the junction left unmatched. The CDR3 contains 14 residues. DNA for the CDR3: TGTGCCAGCACCCTCACAGGGGGAGGACAGCCCCAGCATTTT. It codes for CASTLTGGGQPQHF.

This clonotype appeared many times. Within a library made for alpha chains, this beta chain is off target, and its count is uninformative. The chain couples TRBV5-1 to TRBJ2-2; D is ambiguous. The V end lost 5 bases, the J end lost 4 bases, and 12 bases lay between the germline ends. The germline V gene encodes CDR1 SGHRS and CDR2 YFSETQ. The CDR3 is 14 residues long. DNA of the CDR3: TGCGCCAGCAGAGAAGCTGGAGCCACCGGGGAGCTGTTTTTT. Protein sequence: CASREAGATGELFF.

This clonotype was seen at least ten times. This beta chain was picked up by a library intended for alpha chains and is off target, so its count carries little meaning. The rearrangement links TRBV4-3 to TRBJ1-2, with 10 bases aligning to TRBD1. This CDR3 comprises 17 residues. Germline V gives CDR1 LGHNA, CDR2 YSLEER. V lost 2 bases, J lost 2 bases, and 8 bases stayed unmatched. DNA of the CDR3: TGCGCCAGCAGCCAACTAGGGACAGGGGCCCTCAACTATGGCTACACCTTC. This encodes CASSQLGTGALNYGYTF.

This clonotype was seen ten or more times. At one boundary the junction diverges from the germline segment, which might be a read error. Being off target in a library aimed at alpha chains, this beta chain has a size of little meaning. The genes are TRBV20-1 and TRBJ1-5; TRBD1 might be the D (5 bases). Germline CDR1 reads DFQATT; CDR2 reads SNEGSKA (reference sequence). The CDR3 loop spans 16 amino acids. The CDR3, as DNA: TGCAGTGCTGGAGAGCAGGGTAGTTATAGCAATCAGCCCCAGCATTTT. Its protein product is CSAGEQGSYSNQPQHF.

This clonotype occurred many times. Because this beta chain is a stray read in a library intended to capture alpha chains, its abundance should not be given much weight. This sequence joins TRBV30 and TRBJ2-2; D may be TRBD1 (5 bases). Trimming removed 2 bases at V and 7 bases at J, with 14 bases between. The CDR3 consists of 14 residues. Germline loops: CDR1 GTSNPN, CDR2 SVGIG (reference sequence). CDR3 protein: CAWSPGYEGGELFF. The CDR3 DNA follows: TGTGCCTGGAGTCCAGGGTATGAAGGCGGGGAGCTGTTTTTT. Full variable domain (missing parts from reference TRBV30 and TRBJ2-2): SQTIHQWPATLVQPVGSPLSLECTVEGTSNPNLYWYRQAAGRGLQLLFYSVGIGQISSEVPQNLSASRPQDRQFILSSKKLLLSDSGFYLCAWSPGYEGGELFFGEGSRLTVL.

This clonotype was counted at least ten times. This beta chain appears as a stray read in a library generated for alpha chains; its size is not informative. The chain carries TRBV12-3 or TRBV12-4 and TRBJ2-3; no reliable D call. The V and J ends lost 3 bases and 15 bases respectively, with 19 bases between them. The CDR3 contains 13 residues. This CDR3 reads CASSFLQSETQYF. The CDR3 DNA sequence: TGTGCCAGCAGTTTCCTCCAAAGCGAAACCCAATATTTT.

This clonotype came up many times. This beta chain appears as a stray read in a library generated for alpha chains; its size is not informative. This sequence joins TRBV5-1 and TRBJ2-7, with TRBD1 matching 8 bases. Losses at the gene ends were 0 bases for V and 4 bases for J; bases not matched to a gene: 12. The CDR3 sequence is 17 residues long. The germline gives CDR1 SGHRS, CDR2 YFSETQ. For the CDR3, the DNA is TGCGCCAGCAGCTTGGCCGGTCAGGGGGCGAAGGTTTACGAGCAGTACTTC. The encoded protein is CASSLAGQGAKVYEQYF. The full variable domain, its missing parts supplied by reference TRBV5-1 and TRBJ2-7, is KAGVTQTPRYLIKTRGQQVTLSCSPISGHRSVSWYQQTPGQGLQFLFEYFSETQRNKGNFPGRFSGRQFSNSRSEMNVSTLELGDSALYLCASSLAGQGAKVYEQYFGPGTRLTVT.

This clonotype was detected a few times. This beta chain slipped into a library made for alpha chains as a stray read, so its size is not meaningful. This chain joins TRBV28 and TRBJ2-1; D is uncertain. The V end lost 3 bases, the J end lost 0 bases, and 9 bases lay between the germline ends. The CDR3 sequence is 15 residues long. The germline V gene has CDR1 MDHEN and CDR2 SYDVKM. CDR3: CASSLGQSSYNEQFF. In DNA, the CDR3 is TGTGCCAGCAGTTTGGGTCAAAGCTCCTACAATGAGCAGTTCTTC.

This clonotype appeared many times. As an off-target read in a library built for alpha chains, this beta chain has a frequency of little significance. This sequence joins TRBV28 and TRBJ1-3; no clear D. Trimming removed 5 bases at V and 0 bases at J, with 11 bases between. Germline V gene sequence: CDR1 MDHEN, CDR2 SYDVKM. The CDR3 loop spans 15 amino acids. DNA of the CDR3: TGTGCCAGCAGTCCCGGACTCTTCTCTGGAAACACCATATATTTT. Amino acids: CASSPGLFSGNTIYF.

Ten or more counts support this clonotype. This beta chain is a stray sequence in a library constructed for alpha chains; its clone size is not meaningful. Here the CDR3 reads CSASRDSNEKLFF. CDR3 DNA: TGCAGTGCGTCGCGGGACAGTAATGAAAAACTGTTTTTT. This chain uses TRBV20-1 with TRBJ1-4; the match to TRBD1 covers 7 bases. The CDR3 totals 13 residues. Germline assignment: CDR1 DFQATT and CDR2 SNEGSKA (reference sequence). Germline trimming cut 6 bases from V and 4 bases from J; bases unmatched to any gene: 5.

This clonotype was detected ten times or more. This beta chain slipped into a library made for alpha chains as a stray read, so its size is not meaningful. This chain joins TRBV28 and TRBJ2-7; D might be TRBD1 (6 bases). V was clipped by 7 bases and J by 5 bases, with 21 bases between them. The CDR3 runs 15 residues. Germline lookup yields CDR1 MDHEN and CDR2 SYDVKM. DNA for the CDR3: TGTGCCAGCACCAAATCGGGGCAGGGGATGCACGAGCAGTACTTC. It yields the protein CASTKSGQGMHEQYF.

This clonotype is labeled medium-sized. The library was built for alpha chains, so this beta chain is an off-target read and its size means little. The CDR3, as DNA: TGTGCCAGCAGCTTACGAGAGACCGGGGAGCTGTTTTTT. Amino acids: CASSLRETGELFF. The chain combines TRBV7-9 with TRBJ2-2; D not resolved. The V end was cut by 2 bases, the J end by 5 bases, with 6 bases between. The CDR3 has 13 amino acids. CDR1 and CDR2 from the germline V gene are SEHNR and FQNEAQ (reference sequence).

This clonotype was recorded at least ten times. This beta chain is an unintended read in a library built for alpha chains; its size means little. This chain connects TRBV4-1 to TRBJ2-2; 14 bases fit TRBD2. The CDR3 has 18 residues. The ends lost 2 bases at V and 10 bases at J; junction bases unmatched: 12. Germline loops: CDR1 MGHRA, CDR2 YSYEKL. CDR3 protein: CASSQPMGTSGGRMELFF. DNA of the CDR3: TGCGCCAGCAGCCAACCGATGGGGACTAGCGGGGGCCGGATGGAGCTGTTTTTT.